A single sample gave rise to the 10 T cell receptor beta chains below, sequenced in a study of blood T cells in healthy people across ages. For the second PCR, which ran for 7 to 11 cycles, a sample-barcoded 5' primer and a J-beta primer mix were used. TCRdb fed the 5' RACE reads into MiXCR, producing one record per CDR3 protein. This table has hundreds of thousands of distinct CDR3 sequences, 40% to 50% appearing once. The sequenced sample consisted of blood. The receptors here all came from an elderly man in good health.

The table lists this clonotype with a few counts. V gene TRBV3-1 combines with J gene TRBJ2-7; no clear D. This CDR3 spans 16 amino acids. V was clipped by 4 bases and J by 1 base, with 17 bases between them. Germline CDR1 and CDR2: LGHDT and YNNKEL (reference sequence). The CDR3 sequence: CASSRHQTSSSYEQYF. The CDR3 DNA reads TGTGCCAGCAGCCGCCACCAAACGAGCAGTTCCTACGAGCAGTACTTC.

At least ten counts were recorded for this clonotype. The chain joins TRBV29-1 to TRBJ1-2; TRBD1 matches 10 bases. The germline gives CDR1 SQVTM, CDR2 ANQGSEA. The CDR3 consists of 14 residues. After removal of 6 bases from V and 5 bases from J, the junction contained 9 bases not matched to a gene. CDR3 in DNA: TGCAGCGTGGGCGACAGGGGGCTGGGGTATGGCTACACCTTC. It translates to CSVGDRGLGYGYTF.

The rearrangement uses TRBV20-1 and TRBJ2-7; D may correspond to TRBD1 or TRBD2 (6 bases each). This CDR3 comprises 12 residues. Trimming shortened V by 6 bases and J by 10 bases, and 19 bases separated the two germline ends. Per the germline V gene, CDR1 is DFQATT and CDR2 is SNEGSKA (reference sequence). CDR3 loop: CSAGGQTNPQYF. The CDR3 DNA reads TGCAGTGCAGGGGGGCAGACTAACCCCCAGTACTTC.

The chain uses TRBV7-9 and TRBJ1-6, with no clear D. In germline, CDR1 is SEHNR, CDR2 FQNEAQ (reference sequence). Trimming took 11 bases from V and 4 from J, leaving 18 bases between them. The CDR3 is made up of 15 amino acids. As DNA, the CDR3 is TGTGCCCCTATGGAATTAGCGGGGTATAATTCACCCCTCCACTTT. Amino acids: CAPMELAGYNSPLHF.

The gene calls are TRBV2 and TRBJ2-1; 7 bases agree with TRBD1. This CDR3 comprises 12 residues. In germline, CDR1 is SNHLY, CDR2 FYNNEI. J was trimmed by 13 bases and V by 4 bases; bases with no gene match: 7. CDR3 sequence (DNA): TGTGCCAGCAGTGGAGACAGGGAGACCCAGTTCTTC. Its translation is CASSGDRETQFF.

This clonotype was found once. Just one base apart from a much larger clone, this may be a read error. The chain has TRBV4-2 and TRBJ2-6; possibly TRBD1 for D (6 bases). This CDR3 spans 18 amino acids. In germline, CDR1 is LGHNA, CDR2 YNFKEQ. CDR3 protein: CASSQAGDTVSGADVLTF. In DNA form, the CDR3 reads TGTGCCAGCAGCCAAGCAGGGGACACCGTCTCTGGGGCCGACGTCCTGACTTTC.

The chain carries TRBV19 and TRBJ2-4; 11 nucleotides match TRBD2. Per germline, CDR1 LNHDA and CDR2 SQIVND (reference sequence). This CDR3 spans 17 amino acids. Unmatched junction bases numbered 8, after V lost 3 bases and J lost 4 bases. The CDR3 DNA sequence: TGTGCCAGTAGTATCTGGCTAGCGGGAGGATCAAAAAACATTCAGTACTTC. It specifies CASSIWLAGGSKNIQYF.

This clonotype has just a few counts. This chain links TRBV7-2 with TRBJ2-5, with 7 bases identical to TRBD2. Germline V lookup: CDR1 SGHTA, CDR2 FQGNSA. J lost 4 bases, V lost 4 bases, and 6 bases had no gene match. This CDR3 spans 14 amino acids. The CDR3 sequence is CASSSSGNLETQYF. The CDR3 DNA reads TGTGCCAGCAGCTCAAGCGGGAATCTAGAGACCCAGTACTTC.

This clonotype has more than one count but fewer than ten. This sequence joins TRBV12-3 or TRBV12-4 and TRBJ2-7; tentatively, D is TRBD2 (6 bases). The CDR3 is 15 residues long. Trimming removed 0 bases at V and 4 bases at J, with 13 bases between. The CDR3 nucleotides read TGTGCCAGCAGTTTAGCGGGGGGTCCCACGTACGAGCAGTACTTC. This gives the protein CASSLAGGPTYEQYF.

This clonotype was counted a few times. The chain is built from TRBV4-3 and TRBJ1-2; D is possibly TRBD1 (5 bases). The V and J ends lost 1 base and 4 bases respectively, with 16 bases between them. The CDR3 length is 16 residues. Per germline, CDR1 LGHNA and CDR2 YSLEER. The CDR3 loop reads CASSQGGEARPYGYTF. CDR3 coding DNA: TGCGCCAGCAGCCAAGGGGGGGAGGCAAGACCCTATGGCTACACCTTC.